This entry lists 10 T cell receptor beta chains sequenced from one sample in a study of immune heterogeneity within non-small cell lung tumors. TCR beta CDR3 regions came from multiplex PCR with 32 forward V and 13 reverse J primers. Each CDR3 protein is one row after TCRdb ran MiXCR on the multiplex PCR reads. The sample gives around 11,000 distinct CDR3 sequences, 25% to 35% of which show up once; 21% is in the top ten. Each sample used 600 to 750 ng of genomic DNA from bulk tumor tissue. Several widely spaced biopsies per primary tumor were taken during surgery. Newly diagnosed with untreated non-small cell lung cancer, the patients underwent curative surgery. The sequenced sample was lung tumor tissue. The receptors were gathered from a woman aged 50 to 60 with non-small cell lung cancer.

This clonotype came up many times. The V and J genes are TRBV6-1 and TRBJ2-5, with TRBD2 matching 8 bases. Unmatched junction bases numbered 11, after V lost 5 bases and J lost 0 bases. The CDR3 loop spans 17 amino acids. From germline, CDR1 is MNHNS and CDR2 SASEGT. CDR3 DNA: TGTGCCAGCAGTTCCCCAAGCGGGGGAGCGTACCAAGAGACCCAGTACTTC. It translates to CASSSPSGGAYQETQYF.

This clonotype was seen a handful of times. J is TRBJ1-1 and V is TRBV5-6; D uncertain. With 1 base removed from V and 0 bases from J, the gap between germline ends came to 13 bases. Germline lookup yields CDR1 SGHDT and CDR2 YYEEEE. The CDR3 consists of 16 residues. The CDR3 spells CASSLRIRELNTEAFF. CDR3 DNA sequence: TGTGCCAGCAGCTTGAGGATCCGAGAGTTGAACACTGAAGCTTTCTTT. The variable domain in full, completed from reference TRBV5-6 and TRBJ1-1, reads DAGVTQSPTHLIKTRGQQVTLRCSPKSGHDTVSWYQQALGQGPQFIFQYYEEEERQRGNFPDRFSGHQFPNYSSELNVNALLLGDSALYLCASSLRIRELNTEAFFGQGTRLTVV.

By its share, this clonotype is medium-sized (0.01 to 0.1%). Germline is not matched at one junction end, which may reflect a read error. V is TRBV30 and J is TRBJ1-2; 7 bases are shared with TRBD1. In germline, CDR1 is GTSNPN, CDR2 SVGIG (reference sequence). The CDR3 covers 13 residues. CDR3 nucleotide sequence: TGTGCCTGGAGTGTATATACAGGGGATCACCCTACTTTC. It is translated as CAWSVYTGDHPTF.

This clonotype is medium-sized within its sample. This chain links TRBV19 with TRBJ1-5; D might be TRBD1 (6 bases). Trimming took off 8 bases at V and 0 bases at J, with 11 bases between the two ends. Germline V gene data show CDR1 as LNHDA and CDR2 as SQIVND (reference sequence). The CDR3 has 14 residues. As DNA, the CDR3 is TGTGCCAGTCGGGACATGTTTAGCAATCAGCCCCAGCATTTT. It specifies CASRDMFSNQPQHF.

This chain connects TRBV18 to TRBJ1-4; D unresolved. Trimming removed 2 bases at V and 7 bases at J, with 11 bases between. CDR3 length equals 14 residues. Germline V gives CDR1 KGHSH, CDR2 LQKENI. The CDR3 spells CASSPSATGEKLFF. CDR3 nucleotide sequence: TGTGCCAGCTCACCATCGGCCACTGGTGAAAAACTGTTTTTT.

The chain employs TRBV19 and TRBJ2-5, with 11 nucleotides matching TRBD1. The length of the CDR3 is 15 residues. The germline gives CDR1 LNHDA, CDR2 SQIVND (reference sequence). J gave up 1 base and V 5 bases, and 3 bases lay outside the gene matches. CDR3 amino acids: CASSSGTGGQETQYF. DNA of the CDR3: TGTGCCAGTAGTTCCGGGACAGGGGGCCAAGAGACCCAGTACTTC. Looking up the rest from reference TRBV19 and TRBJ2-5 gives the full variable domain: DGGITQSPKYLFRKEGQNVTLSCEQNLNHDAMYWYRQDPGQGLRLIYYSQIVNDFQKGDIAEGYSVSREKKESFPLTVTSAQKNPTAFYLCASSSGTGGQETQYFGPGTRLLVL.

V usage is TRBV19 and J usage is TRBJ2-1; D remains unclear. This CDR3 has 12 amino acids. Trimming stripped 3 bases from V and 9 bases from J, with 9 bases between. CDR1 is LNHDA and CDR2 is SQIVND in the germline V gene (reference sequence). The CDR3 region is CASSIPNFEQFF. CDR3 nucleotide sequence: TGTGCCAGTAGTATCCCGAACTTTGAGCAGTTCTTC.

This clonotype appeared many times. This chain links TRBV18 with TRBJ1-1, with D perhaps TRBD1 (5 bases). The germline CDR1 and CDR2 sequences are KGHSH and LQKENI. The CDR3 sequence is 13 residues long. Trimming shortened V by 4 bases and J by 6 bases, and 12 bases separated the two germline ends. The CDR3 DNA follows: TGTGCCAGCTCACGGGACGGAGGTTCTGAAGCTTTCTTT. It yields the protein CASSRDGGSEAFF.

Of note for this clonotype: A much bigger clone sits one base away, suggesting this may be a read error. The V and J genes are TRBV30 and TRBJ1-2, with 7 nucleotides matching TRBD1. The CDR3 spans 13 residues. Germline V gene sequence: CDR1 GTSNPN, CDR2 SVGIG (reference sequence). The V gene end was trimmed by 6 bases and the J gene end by 5 bases; junction bases not matched to a gene: 9. CDR3 protein: CACPDRAKYGYTF. In DNA form, the CDR3 reads TGTGCCTGCCCCGACAGGGCCAAGTATGGCTACACCTTC.

Regarding this clonotype: This may be a read error: a much more frequent sequence differs by one nucleotide. The gene calls are TRBV5-1 and TRBJ1-2; D gene unclear. Germline CDR1 reads SGHRS; CDR2 reads YFSETQ. The CDR3 spans 15 residues. The V end was cut by 2 bases, the J end by 0 bases, with 11 bases between. CDR3 residues: CASSFMEGPNYGYTF. CDR3 DNA: TGCGCCAGCAGCTTTATGGAGGGTCCTAACTATGGCTACACCTTC.